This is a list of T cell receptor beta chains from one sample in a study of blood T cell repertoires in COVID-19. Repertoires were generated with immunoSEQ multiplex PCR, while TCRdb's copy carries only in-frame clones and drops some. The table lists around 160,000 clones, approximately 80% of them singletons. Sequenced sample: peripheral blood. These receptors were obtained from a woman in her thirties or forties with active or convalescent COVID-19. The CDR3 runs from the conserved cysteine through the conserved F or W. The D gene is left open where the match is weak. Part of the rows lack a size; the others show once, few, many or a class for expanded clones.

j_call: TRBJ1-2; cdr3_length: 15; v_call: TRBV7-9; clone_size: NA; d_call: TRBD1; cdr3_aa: CASSMRQGGDYGYTF; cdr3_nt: TGTGCCAGCAGCATGAGACAGGGGGGTGACTATGGCTACACCTTC
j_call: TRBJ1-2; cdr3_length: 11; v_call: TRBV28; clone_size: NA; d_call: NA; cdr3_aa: CASSLSTVLFF; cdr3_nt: TGTGCCAGCAGTCTATCGACAGTTCTTTTCTTC
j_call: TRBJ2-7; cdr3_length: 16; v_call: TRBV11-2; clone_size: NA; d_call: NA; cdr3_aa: CASSLGGRGRTYEQYF; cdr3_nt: TGTGCCAGCAGCTTAGGTGGTAGGGGAAGGACCTACGAGCAGTACTTC
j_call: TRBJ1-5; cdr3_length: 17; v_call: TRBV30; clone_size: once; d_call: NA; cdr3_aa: CAWGKTQGPYSNQPQHF; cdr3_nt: TGTGCCTGGGGGAAAACTCAGGGGCCCTATAGCAATCAGCCCCAGCATTTT
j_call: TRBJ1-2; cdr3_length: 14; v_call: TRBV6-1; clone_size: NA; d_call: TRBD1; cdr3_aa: CASSEGGTGYGYTF; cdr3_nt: TGTGCCAGCAGTGAAGGCGGGACAGGTTATGGCTACACCTTC
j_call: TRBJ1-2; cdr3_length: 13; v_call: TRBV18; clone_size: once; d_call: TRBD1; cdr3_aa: CASSPDRNYGYTF; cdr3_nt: TGTGCCAGCTCACCGGACAGGAACTATGGCTACACCTTC
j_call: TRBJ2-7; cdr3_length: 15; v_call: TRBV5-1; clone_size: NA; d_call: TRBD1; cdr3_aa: CASSLVQGPGYEQYF; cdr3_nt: TGCGCCAGCAGCTTGGTACAGGGGCCGGGGTACGAGCAGTACTTC
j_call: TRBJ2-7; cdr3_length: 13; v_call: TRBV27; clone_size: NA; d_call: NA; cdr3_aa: CASSPTSRSTQYF; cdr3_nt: TGTGCCAGCAGTCCCACCAGCCGGAGTACTCAGTACTTC
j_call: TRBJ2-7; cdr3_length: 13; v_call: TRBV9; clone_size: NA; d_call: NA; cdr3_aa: CASSVYTGTEQYF; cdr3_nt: TGTGCCAGCAGCGTTTACACAGGGACCGAGCAGTACTTC
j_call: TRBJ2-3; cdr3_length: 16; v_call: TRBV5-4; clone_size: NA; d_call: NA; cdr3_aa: CASSDTRQISTDTQYF; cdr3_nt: TGTGCCAGCAGCGATACCAGGCAAATTAGCACAGATACGCAGTATTTT
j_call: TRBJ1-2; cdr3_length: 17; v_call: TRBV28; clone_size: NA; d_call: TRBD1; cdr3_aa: CASLIPLGTGGPNGYTF; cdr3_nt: TGTGCCAGCCTCATTCCGCTTGGGACAGGGGGCCCGAATGGCTACACCTTC
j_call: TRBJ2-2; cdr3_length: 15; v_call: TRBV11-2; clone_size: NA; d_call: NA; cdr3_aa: CASSLDWGVTGELFF; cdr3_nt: TGTGCCAGCAGCTTAGACTGGGGAGTCACCGGGGAGCTGTTTTTT
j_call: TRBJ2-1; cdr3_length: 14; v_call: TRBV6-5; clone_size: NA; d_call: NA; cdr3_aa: CASSFADSLGEQFF; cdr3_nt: TGTGCCAGCAGTTTCGCGGACTCTCTTGGGGAGCAGTTCTTC
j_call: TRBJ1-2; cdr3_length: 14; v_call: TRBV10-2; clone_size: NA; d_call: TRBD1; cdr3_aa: CASSEFEGAKGYTF; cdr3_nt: TGCGCCAGCAGTGAGTTTGAGGGGGCTAAAGGCTACACCTTC
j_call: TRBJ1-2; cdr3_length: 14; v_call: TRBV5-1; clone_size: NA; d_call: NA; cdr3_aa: CASSLEGRNNGYTF; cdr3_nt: TGCGCCAGCAGCTTGGAGGGGCGAAACAATGGCTACACCTTC
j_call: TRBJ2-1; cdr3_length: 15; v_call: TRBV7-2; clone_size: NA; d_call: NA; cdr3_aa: CASSLVRGTYNEQFF; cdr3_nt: TGTGCCAGCAGCTTAGTTAGGGGGACCTACAATGAGCAGTTCTTC
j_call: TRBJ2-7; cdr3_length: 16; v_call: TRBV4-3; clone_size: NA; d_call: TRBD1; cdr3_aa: CASSQGRTGVSYEQYF; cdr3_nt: TGCGCCAGCAGCCAAGGGCGGACAGGAGTTTCCTACGAGCAGTACTTC
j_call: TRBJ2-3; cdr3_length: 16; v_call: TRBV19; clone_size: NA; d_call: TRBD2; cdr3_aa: CASTTRQRGIADTQYF; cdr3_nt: TGTGCCAGTACTACCAGACAGCGGGGGATTGCAGATACGCAGTATTTT
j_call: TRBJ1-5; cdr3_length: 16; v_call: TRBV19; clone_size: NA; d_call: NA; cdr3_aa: CASSRGEGISNQPQHF; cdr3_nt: TGTGCCAGTAGTCGCGGAGAGGGTATAAGCAATCAGCCCCAGCATTTT
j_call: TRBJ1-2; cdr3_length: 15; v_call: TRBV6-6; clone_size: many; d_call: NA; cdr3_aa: CASSYEGGWNYGYTF; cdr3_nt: TGTGCCAGCAGTTACGAAGGCGGATGGAACTATGGCTACACCTTC
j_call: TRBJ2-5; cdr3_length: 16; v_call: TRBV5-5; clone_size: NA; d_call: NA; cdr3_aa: CASSLAIVSPQETQYF; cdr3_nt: TGTGCCAGCAGCTTGGCCATTGTCAGTCCCCAAGAGACCCAGTACTTC
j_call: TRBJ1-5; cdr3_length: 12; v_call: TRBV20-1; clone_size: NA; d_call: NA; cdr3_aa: CSASDSAQPQHF; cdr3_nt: TGCAGTGCTAGTGACAGCGCTCAGCCCCAGCATTTT
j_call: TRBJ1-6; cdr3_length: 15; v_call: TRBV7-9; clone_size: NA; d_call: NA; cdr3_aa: CASSLSRGLHSPLHF; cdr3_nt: TGTGCCAGCAGCTTATCGCGGGGGTTACATTCACCCCTCCACTTT
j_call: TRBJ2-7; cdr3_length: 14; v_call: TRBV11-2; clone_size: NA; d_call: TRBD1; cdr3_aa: CASSYRGQGGEQYF; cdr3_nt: TGTGCCAGCAGCTACCGTGGACAGGGTGGCGAGCAGTACTTC
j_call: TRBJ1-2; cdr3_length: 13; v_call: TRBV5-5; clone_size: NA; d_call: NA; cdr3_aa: CASSLGGVYGYTF; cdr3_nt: TGTGCCAGCAGCTTGGGCGGGGTCTATGGCTACACCTTC
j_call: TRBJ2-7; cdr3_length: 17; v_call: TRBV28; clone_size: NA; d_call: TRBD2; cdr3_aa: CASSEKGLAGPTYEQYF; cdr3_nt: TGTGCCAGCAGTGAAAAGGGACTAGCGGGACCAACCTACGAGCAGTACTTC
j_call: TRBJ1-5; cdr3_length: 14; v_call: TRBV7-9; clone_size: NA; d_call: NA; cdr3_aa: CASSLGVGNQPQHF; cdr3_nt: TGTGCCAGCAGCTTAGGAGTGGGCAATCAGCCCCAGCATTTT
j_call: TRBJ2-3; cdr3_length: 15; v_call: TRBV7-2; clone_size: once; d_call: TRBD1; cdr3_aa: CASTRTGLFWDTQYF; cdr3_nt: TGTGCCAGCACCCGGACAGGGCTGTTTTGGGATACGCAGTATTTT
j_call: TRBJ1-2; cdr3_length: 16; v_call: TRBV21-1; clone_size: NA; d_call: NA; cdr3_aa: CASSRDSASHNYGYTF; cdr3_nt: TGTGCCAGCAGCAGGGACAGCGCCTCCCACAACTATGGCTACACCTTC
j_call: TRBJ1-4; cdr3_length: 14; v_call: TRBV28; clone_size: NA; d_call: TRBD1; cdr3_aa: CASTLTGGDEKLFF; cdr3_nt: TGTGCCAGCACCCTGACAGGGGGAGATGAAAAACTGTTTTTT
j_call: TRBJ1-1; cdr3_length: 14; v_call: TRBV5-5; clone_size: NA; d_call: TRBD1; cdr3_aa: CASSTGQGPTEAFF; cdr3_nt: TGTGCCAGCAGCACCGGACAGGGGCCCACTGAAGCTTTCTTT
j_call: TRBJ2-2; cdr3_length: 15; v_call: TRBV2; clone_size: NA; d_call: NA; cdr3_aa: CASRPGTNRAGELFF; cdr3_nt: TGTGCCAGCAGACCCGGGACAAATCGCGCCGGGGAGCTGTTTTTT
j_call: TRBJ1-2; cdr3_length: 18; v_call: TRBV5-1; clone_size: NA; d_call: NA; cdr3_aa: CASSLEARVYGVVGGYTF; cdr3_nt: TGCGCCAGCAGCTTGGAGGCCAGGGTATATGGTGTTGTTGGTGGCTACACCTTC
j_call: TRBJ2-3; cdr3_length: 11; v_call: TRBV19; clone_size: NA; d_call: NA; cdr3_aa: CATRQTDTQYF; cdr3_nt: TGTGCCACCAGACAGACAGATACGCAGTATTTT
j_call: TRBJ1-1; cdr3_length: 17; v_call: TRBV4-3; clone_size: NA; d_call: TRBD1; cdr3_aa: CASSQVGTGGRGTEAFF; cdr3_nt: TGCGCCAGCAGCCAAGTAGGGACAGGGGGCCGAGGCACTGAAGCTTTCTTT
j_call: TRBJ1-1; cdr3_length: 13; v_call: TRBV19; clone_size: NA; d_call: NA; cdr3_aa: CASSEASNTEAFF; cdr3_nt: TGTGCCAGTAGTGAGGCCTCCAACACTGAAGCTTTCTTT
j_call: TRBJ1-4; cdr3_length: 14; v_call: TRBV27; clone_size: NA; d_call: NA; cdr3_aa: CASSLQQGSEKLFF; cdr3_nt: TGTGCCAGCAGTTTACAACAGGGCTCCGAAAAACTGTTTTTT
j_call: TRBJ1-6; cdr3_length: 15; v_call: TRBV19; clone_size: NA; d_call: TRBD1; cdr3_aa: CASSTIPGQNSPLHF; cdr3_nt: TGTGCCAGTAGTACCATACCGGGACAGAATTCACCCCTCCACTTT
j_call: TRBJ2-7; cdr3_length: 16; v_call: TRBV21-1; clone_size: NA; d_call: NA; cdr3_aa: CASSKALRRGRVEQYF; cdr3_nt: TGTGCCAGCAGCAAAGCCCTACGTCGGGGGAGGGTCGAGCAGTACTTC
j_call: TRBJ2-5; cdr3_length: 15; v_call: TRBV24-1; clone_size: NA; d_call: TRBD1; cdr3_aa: CATSVLGQGQETQYF; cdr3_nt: TGTGCCACCAGTGTCCTCGGACAGGGACAAGAGACCCAGTACTTC
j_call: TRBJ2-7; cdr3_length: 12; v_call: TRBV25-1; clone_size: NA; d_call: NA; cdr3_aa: CASGTFLYEQYF; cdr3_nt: TGTGCCAGCGGGACTTTCCTCTACGAGCAGTACTTC
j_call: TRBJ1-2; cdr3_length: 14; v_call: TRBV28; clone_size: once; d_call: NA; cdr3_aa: CASSFPTGFSGYTF; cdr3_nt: TGTGCCAGCAGTTTCCCCACAGGGTTCTCGGGCTACACCTTC
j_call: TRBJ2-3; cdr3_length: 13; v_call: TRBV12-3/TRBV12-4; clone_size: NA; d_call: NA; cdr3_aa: CASRWGVQNTQYF; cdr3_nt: TGTGCCAGCAGATGGGGAGTTCAGAATACGCAGTATTTT
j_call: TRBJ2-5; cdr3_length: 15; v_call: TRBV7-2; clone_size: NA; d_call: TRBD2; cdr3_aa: CASSLTAGGWKTQYF; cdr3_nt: TGTGCCAGCAGCTTAACAGCGGGAGGATGGAAGACCCAGTACTTC
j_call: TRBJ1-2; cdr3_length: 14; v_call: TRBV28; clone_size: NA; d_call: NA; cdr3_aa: CASSSRQANYGYTF; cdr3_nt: TGTGCCAGCAGTTCCCGACAGGCTAACTATGGCTACACCTTC
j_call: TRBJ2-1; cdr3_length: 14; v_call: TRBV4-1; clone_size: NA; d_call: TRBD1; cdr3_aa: CASSSNRGGNEQFF; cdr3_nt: TGCGCCAGCAGCTCAAACAGGGGCGGCAATGAGCAGTTCTTC
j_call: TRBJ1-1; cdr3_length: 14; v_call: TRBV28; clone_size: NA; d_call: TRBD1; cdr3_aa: CASSFGTGFTEAFF; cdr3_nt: TGTGCCAGCAGTTTTGGGACAGGTTTCACTGAAGCTTTCTTT
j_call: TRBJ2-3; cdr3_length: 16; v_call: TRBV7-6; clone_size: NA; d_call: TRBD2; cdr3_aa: CASSSLAGGRTDTQYF; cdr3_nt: TGTGCCAGCAGCTCACTAGCGGGAGGACGGACAGATACGCAGTATTTT
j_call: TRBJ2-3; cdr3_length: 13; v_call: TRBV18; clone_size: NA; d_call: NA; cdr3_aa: CASSPPGLPTQYF; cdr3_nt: TGTGCCAGCTCACCCCCGGGACTCCCAACGCAGTATTTT
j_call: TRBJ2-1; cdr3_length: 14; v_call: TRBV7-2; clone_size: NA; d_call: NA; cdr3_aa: CASSLGAGRDEQFF; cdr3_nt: TGTGCCAGCAGCTTAGGAGCGGGTAGGGATGAGCAGTTCTTC
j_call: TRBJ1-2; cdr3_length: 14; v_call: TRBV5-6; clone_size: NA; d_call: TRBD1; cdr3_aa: CASSLGQGRYGYTF; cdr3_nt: TGTGCCAGCAGCTTGGGACAGGGGCGTTATGGCTACACCTTC
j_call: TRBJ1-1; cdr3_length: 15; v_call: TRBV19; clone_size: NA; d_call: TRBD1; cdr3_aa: CASSPTGGGNTEAFF; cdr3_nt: TGTGCCAGTAGCCCGACAGGGGGCGGGAACACTGAAGCTTTCTTT